The present T cell receptor (beta chain) was sequenced within a study of a mutant IDH1 vaccine in newly diagnosed glioma. Turning to the study itself: Most had both radiotherapy and temozolomide beforehand; others had only one. V12 came at week 35, V13 at week 47.

TCRdb's copy holds only in-frame clones and misses some; the assay was immunoSEQ multiplex PCR. The sample lists just over 60,000 clones; 80% to 85% were seen once. As to this clone: Its antigen is still unknown.

Time point described: week 47, end of study. Doses consisted of 300 ug of mutant IDH1 20-mer peptide each, paired with topical imiquimod. The patients received vaccinations eight times, in weeks 1, 3, 5, 7, 11, 15, 19 and 23. The CDR3 extends over 15 amino acids. The germline V gene has CDR1 LNHDA and CDR2 SQIVND (reference sequence). The V gene lost 3 bases and the J gene lost 4 bases, with 13 bases spanning the gap. The sequence derives from a man under 40 with glioma. The material was PBMCs, obtained from a glioma patient whose treatment included an IDH1 peptide vaccine. The chain recombines TRBV19 with TRBJ2-1; no firm D call. CDR3 coding DNA: TGTGCCAGTAGTATTAGGCCAGTGCGGTACAATGAGCAGTTCTTC. It yields the protein CASSIRPVRYNEQFF. Looking up the rest from reference TRBV19 and TRBJ2-1 gives the full variable domain: DGGITQSPKYLFRKEGQNVTLSCEQNLNHDAMYWYRQDPGQGLRLIYYSQIVNDFQKGDIAEGYSVSREKKESFPLTVTSAQKNPTAFYLCASSIRPVRYNEQFFGPGTRLTVL.